This T cell receptor (beta chain) comes out of a study of blood T cell repertoires in COVID-19. TCRdb keeps only in-frame clones here, not all; method: immunoSEQ multiplex PCR. The table records fewer than 250,000 clones, around 85% of them present only once. From germline, CDR1 is SEHNR and CDR2 FQNEAQ (reference sequence). The V gene lost 1 base and the J gene lost 1 base, with 13 bases spanning the gap. The CDR3 has 16 amino acids. The sequenced material came from PBMCs or T cells enriched from blood (not recorded which). The receptor comes from a middle-aged woman with acute COVID-19. The J gene is TRBJ1-2, the V gene TRBV7-9; D remains ambiguous. CDR3 DNA: TGTGCCAGCAGCTTAGAGCCGGGAGTAATTAACTATGGCTACACCTTC. Protein product: CASSLEPGVINYGYTF. Supplemented by reference TRBV7-9 and TRBJ1-2, the full variable domain reads DTGVSQNPRHKITKRGQNVTFRCDPISEHNRLYWYRQTLGQGPEFLTYFQNEAQLEKSRLLSDRFSAERPKGSFSTLEIQRTEQGDSAMYLCASSLEPGVINYGYTFGSGTRLTVV.